Following are 13 T cell receptor beta chains from one sample sequenced in a study of vaccination effects on CD4 cells after COVID-19. These TCRs' antigens remain unknown. TCRdb keeps only in-frame clones here, not all; method: immunoSEQ multiplex PCR. The profile covers more than 40,000 clones, with 75% to 80% appearing a single time and 12% taken by the ten largest. Subsequent to less than eleven days of culture, CD4+ T cells were isolated. Sample: CD4+ T cells from PBMCs cultured without peptide, taken before COVID-19 vaccination. The receptor source for this set is a human donor who had a prior SARS-CoV-2 infection.

V gene TRBV11-3 combines with J gene TRBJ2-3, with D unresolved. Trimming cost V 3 bases and J 2 bases, with 9 bases left between them. There are 14 residues in the CDR3. CDR1 SGHNT and CDR2 YENEEA come from the germline V gene. The CDR3 DNA sequence: TGTGCCAGCAGCTTCGGAGAGATCACAGATACGCAGTATTTT. This gives the protein CASSFGEITDTQYF.

The V gene is TRBV11-2, the J gene TRBJ1-2; TRBD1 agrees at 7 bases. CDR1 is SGHAT, CDR2 FQNNGV, per germline. The CDR3 is 15 amino acids. After removal of 5 bases from V and 3 bases from J, the junction contained 9 bases not matched to a gene. Here the CDR3 DNA reads TGTGCCAGCAGCGGTCAGGGGGGTGGGGACTATGGCTACACCTTC. Amino acid sequence: CASSGQGGGDYGYTF.

The V gene is TRBV15, the J gene TRBJ2-7, with 9 bases fitting TRBD2. With V trimmed by 2 bases and J by 2 bases, 10 bases remained unmatched. CDR1 LNHNV and CDR2 YYDKDF come from the germline V gene (reference sequence). The CDR3 covers 17 residues. The CDR3, as DNA: TGTGCCACCAGCAGACGACTAGCGGATACGCTACCCTACGAGCAGTACTTC. As protein: CATSRRLADTLPYEQYF.

The rearrangement joins TRBV6-5 to TRBJ2-2; D gene unclear. The CDR3 sequence is 14 residues long. Germline-derived CDR1 and CDR2 are MNHEY and SVGAGI. The V end was cut by 3 bases, the J end by 5 bases, with 10 bases between. This chain's CDR3 is CASSYRSETGELFF. The CDR3 nucleotides are TGTGCCAGCAGTTATCGGTCCGAGACCGGGGAGCTGTTTTTT.

The CDR3 loop reads CASSEAPLQFGTGELFF. The CDR3 DNA follows: TGTGCCAGCAGCGAGGCCCCGTTACAATTCGGAACCGGGGAGCTGTTTTTT. The chain employs TRBV9 and TRBJ2-2, with unresolved D. The ends were cut back, 3 bases at V and 5 bases at J, with 20 bases in the middle. CDR1 and CDR2 from the germline V gene are SGDLS and YYNGEE. The CDR3 length is 17 residues.

The V gene is TRBV9, the J gene TRBJ2-5, with D perhaps TRBD2 (6 bases). V dropped 4 bases and J dropped 1 base, with 8 bases sitting between them. This CDR3 is built from 13 residues. Per germline, CDR1 SGDLS and CDR2 YYNGEE. Written as DNA, the CDR3 is TGTGCCAGCAGCAGGAGGGGCCAAGAGACCCAGTACTTC. Translation: CASSRRGQETQYF.

The V call is TRBV6-2 or TRBV6-3, the J call TRBJ2-3; TRBD2 matches at 11 bases. Looked up from germline, CDR1 is MNHEY and CDR2 is SVGEGT. The CDR3 spans 16 residues. The junction had 6 bases not matched to a gene; V was cut back by 5 bases and J by 2 bases. CDR3: CASSDPGLADTDTQYF. For the CDR3, the DNA is TGTGCCAGCAGTGACCCGGGACTAGCGGACACAGATACGCAGTATTTT.

This clone was seen only once. This sequence joins TRBV7-2 and TRBJ2-7; TRBD1 aligns across 12 bases. V was pared by 1 base and J by 12 bases, with 10 bases of the junction left unmatched. Germline loops: CDR1 SGHTA, CDR2 FQGNSA. CDR3 length: 15 amino acids. The DNA for the CDR3 is TGTGCCAGCAGCTTAGACCCGGGACAGGGGGCGTTTCGGTACTTC. This translates into CASSLDPGQGAFRYF.

The chain links TRBV3-1 (or the pseudogene TRBV3-2) to TRBJ2-5; 13 bases are shared with TRBD2. CDR3 size: 17 residues. V dropped 4 bases and J dropped 1; count of bases not matched to a gene: 6. The germline V gene has CDR1 LGHDT and CDR2 YNNKEL (reference sequence). The CDR3: CASSPTSGRASQETQYF. For the CDR3, the DNA is TGTGCCAGCAGCCCCACTAGCGGGAGGGCCTCCCAAGAGACCCAGTACTTC.

V gene TRBV20-1 combines with J gene TRBJ2-2, with unresolved D. The V gene lost 6 bases and the J gene lost 5 bases, with 7 bases spanning the gap. The CDR3 is 11 residues long. Germline V gene lookup returns CDR1 DFQATT and CDR2 SNEGSKA (reference sequence). The CDR3 region has the DNA TGCAGTGCAAAGGCGACCGGGGAGCTGTTTTTT. The encoded protein is CSAKATGELFF.

The J gene is TRBJ1-3, the V gene TRBV19, with D hard to call. CDR1 is LNHDA and CDR2 is SQIVND in the germline V gene (reference sequence). The CDR3 consists of 15 residues. V shed 9 bases and J shed 0 bases, with 15 bases lying between them. The CDR3 DNA is TGTGCCAGCCGACCGACGGTAGACTCTGGAAACACCATATATTTT. Translation gives CASRPTVDSGNTIYF.

This chain links TRBV2 with TRBJ1-2, with TRBD1 matching over 7 bases. V lost 5 bases and J lost 2; bases outside the gene matches: 2. This CDR3 region has 13 residues. In germline, CDR1 is SNHLY, CDR2 FYNNEI. CDR3 sequence (DNA): TGTGCCAGCAGTACGGACAGGAACTATGGCTACACCTTC. Residues: CASSTDRNYGYTF.

This clone was counted a single time. The chain couples TRBV14 to TRBJ2-1; 14 nucleotides line up with TRBD2. V dropped 4 bases and J dropped 3; count of bases not matched to a gene: 17. Germline assignment: CDR1 SGHDN and CDR2 FVKESK. CDR3 size: 21 residues. The CDR3 region has the DNA TGTGCCAGCAGCCGCCAGAAACCCGGGACTAGCGGGAGTTCGATCTACAATGAGCAGTTCTTC. Protein product: CASSRQKPGTSGSSIYNEQFF.